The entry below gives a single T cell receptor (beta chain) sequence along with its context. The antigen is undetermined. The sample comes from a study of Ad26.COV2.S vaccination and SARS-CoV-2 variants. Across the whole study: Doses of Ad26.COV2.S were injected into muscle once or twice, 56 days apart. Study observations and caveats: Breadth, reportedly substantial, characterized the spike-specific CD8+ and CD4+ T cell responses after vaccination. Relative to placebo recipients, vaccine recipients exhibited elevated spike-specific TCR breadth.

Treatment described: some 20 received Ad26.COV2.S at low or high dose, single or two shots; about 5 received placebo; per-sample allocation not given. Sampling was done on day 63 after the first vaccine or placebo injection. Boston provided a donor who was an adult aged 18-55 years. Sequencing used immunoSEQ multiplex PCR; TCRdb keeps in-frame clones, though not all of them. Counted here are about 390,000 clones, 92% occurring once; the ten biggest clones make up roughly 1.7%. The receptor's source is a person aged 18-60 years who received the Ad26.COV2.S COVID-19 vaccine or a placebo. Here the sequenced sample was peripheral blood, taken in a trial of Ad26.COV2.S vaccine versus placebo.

The CDR3: CASKEDRGNTEAFF. CDR3 in DNA: TGTGCCAGCAAAGAAGACAGGGGTAACACTGAAGCTTTCTTT. J is TRBJ1-1 and V is TRBV6-5; 8 bases are shared with TRBD1. This CDR3 comprises 14 residues. CDR1 is MNHEY, CDR2 SVGAGI, per germline. After removal of 7 bases from V and 2 bases from J, the junction contained 6 bases not matched to a gene.